This entry is about one T cell receptor (beta chain). Its specificity is unknown. Germline V gives CDR1 SNHLY, CDR2 FYNNEI. The ends lost 8 bases at V and 1 base at J; junction bases unmatched: 1. The CDR3 covers 13 residues. This table comes from immunoSEQ multiplex PCR, and its TCRdb copy is limited to in-frame clones, with some not included. The sample lists about 94,000 clones; roughly 85% were seen once. This entry is derived from a study of T cell responses to AZD1222 COVID-19 vaccine. Study outcomes and limitations: Just a handful of AZD1222 recipients tested seropositive at baseline. The reported proportion of spike-specific TCRs targeting unmutated variant regions was nearly half. Spike was spanned by vaccine-associated CD4 TCRs, with dominance at 160-218 and 743-854. The donor group comprised mostly white British people and more females; the analysis possibly underestimated clonal diversity.

The genes are TRBV2 and TRBJ1-4; 7 bases are a match to TRBD1. The source is an adult who received the AZD1222 COVID-19 vaccine. Sequencing used peripheral blood, obtained 28 days after the second AZD1222 dose. CDR3 sequence (DNA): TGTGCCAGCGCAGGGGGAACTAATGAAAAACTGTTTTTT. Residues: CASAGGTNEKLFF.